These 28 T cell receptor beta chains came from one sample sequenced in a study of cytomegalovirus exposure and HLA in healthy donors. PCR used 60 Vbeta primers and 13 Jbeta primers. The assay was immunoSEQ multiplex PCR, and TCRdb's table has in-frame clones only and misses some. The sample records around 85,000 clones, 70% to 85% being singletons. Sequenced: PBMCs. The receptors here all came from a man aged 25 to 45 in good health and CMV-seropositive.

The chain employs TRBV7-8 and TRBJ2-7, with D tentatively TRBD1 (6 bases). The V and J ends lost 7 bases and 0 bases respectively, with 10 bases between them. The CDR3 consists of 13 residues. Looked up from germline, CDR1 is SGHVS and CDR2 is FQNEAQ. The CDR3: CASTVGGSYEQYF. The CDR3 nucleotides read TGTGCCAGCACCGTAGGGGGCTCCTACGAGCAGTACTTC. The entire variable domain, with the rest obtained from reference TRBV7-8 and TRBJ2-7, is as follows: GAGVSQSPRYKVAKRGQDVALRCDPISGHVSLFWYQQALGQGPEFLTYFQNEAQLDKSGLPSDRFFAERPEGSVSTLKIQRTQQEDSAVYLCASTVGGSYEQYFGPGTRLTVT.

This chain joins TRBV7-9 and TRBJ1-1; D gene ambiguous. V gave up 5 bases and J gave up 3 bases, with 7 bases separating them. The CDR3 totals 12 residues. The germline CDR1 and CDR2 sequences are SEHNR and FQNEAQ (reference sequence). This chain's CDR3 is CASSLTDTEAFF. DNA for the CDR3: TGTGCCAGCAGCCTTACGGACACTGAAGCTTTCTTT.

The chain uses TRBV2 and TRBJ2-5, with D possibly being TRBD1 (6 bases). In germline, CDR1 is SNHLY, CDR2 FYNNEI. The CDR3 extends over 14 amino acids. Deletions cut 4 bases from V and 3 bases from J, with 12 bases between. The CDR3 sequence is CASSVGTIEETQYF. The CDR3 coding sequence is TGTGCCAGCAGTGTCGGGACAATTGAAGAGACCCAGTACTTC. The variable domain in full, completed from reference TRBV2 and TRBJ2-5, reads EPEVTQTPSHQVTQMGQEVILRCVPISNHLYFYWYRQILGQKVEFLVSFYNNEISEKSEIFDDQFSVERPDGSNFTLKIRSTKLEDSAMYFCASSVGTIEETQYFGPGTRLLVL.

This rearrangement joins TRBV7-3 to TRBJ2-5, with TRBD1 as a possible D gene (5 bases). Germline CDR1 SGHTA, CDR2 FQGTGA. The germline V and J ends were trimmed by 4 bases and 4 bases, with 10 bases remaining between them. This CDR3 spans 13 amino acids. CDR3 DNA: TGTGCCAGCAGCTCAGACAGAGGAGAGACCCAGTACTTC. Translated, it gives CASSSDRGETQYF.

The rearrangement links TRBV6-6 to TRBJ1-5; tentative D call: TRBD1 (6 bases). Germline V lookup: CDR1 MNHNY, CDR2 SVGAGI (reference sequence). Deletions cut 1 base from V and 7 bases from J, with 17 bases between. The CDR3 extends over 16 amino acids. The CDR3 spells CASSYFGTSRGQPQHF. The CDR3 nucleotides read TGTGCCAGCAGTTACTTCGGGACAAGCCGCGGACAGCCCCAGCATTTT.

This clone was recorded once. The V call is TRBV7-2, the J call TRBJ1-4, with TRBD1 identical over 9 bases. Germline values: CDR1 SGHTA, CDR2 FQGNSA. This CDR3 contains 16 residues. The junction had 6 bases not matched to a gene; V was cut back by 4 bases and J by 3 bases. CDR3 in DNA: TGTGCCAGCAGCTGGGGGACAGGGACTGCTAATGAAAAACTGTTTTTT. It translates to CASSWGTGTANEKLFF.

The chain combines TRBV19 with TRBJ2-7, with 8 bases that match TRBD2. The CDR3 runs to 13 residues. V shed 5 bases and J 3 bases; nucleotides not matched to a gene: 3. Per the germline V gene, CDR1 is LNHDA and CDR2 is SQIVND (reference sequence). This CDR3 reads CASSSGGGYEQYF. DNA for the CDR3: TGTGCCAGTAGTTCGGGAGGGGGCTACGAGCAGTACTTC.

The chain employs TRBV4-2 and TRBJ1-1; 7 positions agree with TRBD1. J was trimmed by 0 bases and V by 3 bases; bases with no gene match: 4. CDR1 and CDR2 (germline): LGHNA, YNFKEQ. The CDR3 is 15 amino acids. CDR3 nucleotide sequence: TGTGCCAGCAGCCACGGGGGACAGCTGAACACTGAAGCTTTCTTT. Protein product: CASSHGGQLNTEAFF.

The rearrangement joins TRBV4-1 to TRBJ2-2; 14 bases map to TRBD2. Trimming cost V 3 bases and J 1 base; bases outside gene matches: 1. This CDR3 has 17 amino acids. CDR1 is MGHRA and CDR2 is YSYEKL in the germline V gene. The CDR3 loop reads CASSQGLAGVNTGELFF. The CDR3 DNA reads TGCGCCAGCAGCCAGGGACTAGCGGGAGTGAACACCGGGGAGCTGTTTTTT.

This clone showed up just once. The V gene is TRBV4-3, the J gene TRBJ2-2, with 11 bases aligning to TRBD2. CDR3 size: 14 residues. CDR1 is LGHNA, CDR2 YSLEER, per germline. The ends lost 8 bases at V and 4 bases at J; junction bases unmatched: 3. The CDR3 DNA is TGCGCCAGCCGACTAGCGGGACTCACCGGGGAGCTGTTTTTT. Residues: CASRLAGLTGELFF.

CDR3 protein: CASSTEAQYF. In DNA, the CDR3 is TGTGCCAGCAGTACCGAGGCGCAGTATTTT. The chain is built from TRBV27 and TRBJ2-3; D unclear. CDR3 length: 10 residues. V was cut by 5 bases and J by 10 bases, with 7 bases left in between. Germline CDR1 is MNHEY and CDR2 is SMNVEV (reference sequence).

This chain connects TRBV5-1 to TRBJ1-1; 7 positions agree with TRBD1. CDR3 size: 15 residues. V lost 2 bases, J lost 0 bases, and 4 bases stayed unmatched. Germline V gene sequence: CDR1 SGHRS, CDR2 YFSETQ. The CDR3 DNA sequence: TGCGCCAGCAGCTTAGCCACAGGGGTGAACACTGAAGCTTTCTTT. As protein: CASSLATGVNTEAFF.

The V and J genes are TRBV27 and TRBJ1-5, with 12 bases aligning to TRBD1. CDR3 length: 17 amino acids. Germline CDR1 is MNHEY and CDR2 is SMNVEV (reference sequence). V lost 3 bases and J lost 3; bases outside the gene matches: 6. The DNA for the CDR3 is TGTGCCAGCAGTTTCTTCGGGACAGGGGGCCTCAATCAGCCCCAGCATTTT. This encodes CASSFFGTGGLNQPQHF.

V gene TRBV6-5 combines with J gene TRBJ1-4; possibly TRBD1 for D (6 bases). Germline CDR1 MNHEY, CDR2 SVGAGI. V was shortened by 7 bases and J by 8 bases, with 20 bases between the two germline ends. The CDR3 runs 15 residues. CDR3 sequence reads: CASTQGGGAGEKLFF. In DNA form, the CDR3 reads TGTGCCAGCACCCAAGGCGGGGGGGCTGGAGAAAAACTGTTTTTT.

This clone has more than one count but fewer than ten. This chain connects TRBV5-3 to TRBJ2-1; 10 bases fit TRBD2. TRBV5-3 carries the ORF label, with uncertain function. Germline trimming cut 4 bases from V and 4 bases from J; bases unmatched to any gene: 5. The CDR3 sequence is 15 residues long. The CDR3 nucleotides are TGTGCCAGAAGCGTAACTAGCGGGACTTACAATGAGCAGTTCTTC. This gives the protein CARSVTSGTYNEQFF.

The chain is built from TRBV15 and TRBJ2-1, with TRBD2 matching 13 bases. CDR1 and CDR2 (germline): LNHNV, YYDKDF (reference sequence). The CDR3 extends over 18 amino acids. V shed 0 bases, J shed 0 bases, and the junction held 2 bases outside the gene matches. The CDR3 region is CATSRELAGGRSYNEQFF. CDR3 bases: TGTGCCACCAGCAGAGAACTAGCGGGGGGGCGCTCCTACAATGAGCAGTTCTTC.

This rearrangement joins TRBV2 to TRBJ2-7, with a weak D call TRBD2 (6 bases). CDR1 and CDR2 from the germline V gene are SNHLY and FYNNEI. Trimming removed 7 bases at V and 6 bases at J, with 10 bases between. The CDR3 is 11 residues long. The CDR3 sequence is CASMGLREQYF. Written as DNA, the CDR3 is TGTGCCAGCATGGGACTTCGCGAGCAGTACTTC.

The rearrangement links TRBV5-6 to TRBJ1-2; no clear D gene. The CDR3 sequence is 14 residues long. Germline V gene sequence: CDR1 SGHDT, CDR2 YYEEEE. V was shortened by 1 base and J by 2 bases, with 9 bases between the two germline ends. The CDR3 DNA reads TGTGCCAGCAGCTTGAGTCGTACAAACTATGGCTACACCTTC. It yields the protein CASSLSRTNYGYTF.

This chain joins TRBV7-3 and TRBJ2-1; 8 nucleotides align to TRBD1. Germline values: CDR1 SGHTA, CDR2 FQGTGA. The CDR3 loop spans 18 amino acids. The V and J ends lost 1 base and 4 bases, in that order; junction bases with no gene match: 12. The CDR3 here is CASSLRQGAFGGYNEQFF. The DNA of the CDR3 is TGTGCCAGCAGCTTAAGGCAGGGGGCTTTTGGCGGATACAATGAGCAGTTCTTC.

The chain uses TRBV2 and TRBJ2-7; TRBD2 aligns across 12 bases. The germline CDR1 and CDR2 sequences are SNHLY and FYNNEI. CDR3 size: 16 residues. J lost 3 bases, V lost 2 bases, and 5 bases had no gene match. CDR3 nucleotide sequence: TGTGCCAGCAGTGAACGAGAACTAGCGGGAGGCTACGAGCAGTACTTC. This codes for CASSERELAGGYEQYF.

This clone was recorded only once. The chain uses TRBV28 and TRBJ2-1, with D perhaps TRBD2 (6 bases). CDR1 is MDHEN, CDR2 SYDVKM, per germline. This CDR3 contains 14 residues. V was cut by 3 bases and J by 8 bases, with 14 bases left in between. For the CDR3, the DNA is TGTGCCAGCAGTTTTATTAGCGGAACGGATGAGCAGTTCTTC. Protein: CASSFISGTDEQFF.

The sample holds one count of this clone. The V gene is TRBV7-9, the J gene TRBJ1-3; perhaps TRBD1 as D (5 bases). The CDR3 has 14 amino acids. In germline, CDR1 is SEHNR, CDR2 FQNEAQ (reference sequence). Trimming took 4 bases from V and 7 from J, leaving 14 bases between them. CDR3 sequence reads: CASSSTVPENTIYF. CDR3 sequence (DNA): TGTGCCAGCAGCTCGACAGTGCCTGAGAACACCATATATTTT.

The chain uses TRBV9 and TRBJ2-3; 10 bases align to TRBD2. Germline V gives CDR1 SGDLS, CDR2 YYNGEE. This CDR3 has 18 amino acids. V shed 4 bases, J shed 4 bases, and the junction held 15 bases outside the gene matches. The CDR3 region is CASSPQTSRLAGADTQYF. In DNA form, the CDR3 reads TGTGCCAGCAGCCCGCAAACGTCTCGACTAGCGGGCGCAGATACGCAGTATTTT.

The CDR3 loop reads CATQLAGGPGLYF. The CDR3 DNA is TGTGCCACCCAACTAGCGGGGGGGCCTGGTTTGTATTTT. The chain uses TRBV10-3 and TRBJ2-3, with TRBD2 identical over 13 bases. Germline CDR1 and CDR2: ENHRY and SYGVKD. Trimming took 10 bases from V and 14 from J; bases not matched to a gene: 12. This CDR3 spans 13 amino acids.

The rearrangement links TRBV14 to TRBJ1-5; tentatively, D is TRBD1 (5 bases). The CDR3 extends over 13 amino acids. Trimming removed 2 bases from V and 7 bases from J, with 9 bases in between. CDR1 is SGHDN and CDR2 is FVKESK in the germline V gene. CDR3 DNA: TGTGCCAGCAGCCAATGGGGGGACCAGCCCCAGCATTTT. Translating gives CASSQWGDQPQHF.

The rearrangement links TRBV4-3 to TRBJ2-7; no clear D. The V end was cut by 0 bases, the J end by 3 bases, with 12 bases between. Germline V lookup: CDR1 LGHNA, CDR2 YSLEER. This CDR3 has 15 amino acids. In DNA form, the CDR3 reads TGCGCCAGCAGCCAAGATCTCGAGGCCTACTACGAGCAGTACTTC. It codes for CASSQDLEAYYEQYF.

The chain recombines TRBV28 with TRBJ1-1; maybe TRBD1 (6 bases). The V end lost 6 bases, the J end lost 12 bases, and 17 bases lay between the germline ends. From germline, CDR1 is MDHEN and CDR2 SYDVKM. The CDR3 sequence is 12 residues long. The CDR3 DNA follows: TGTGCCAGCAGGGGGACCCAGGGGAGTACTTTCTTT. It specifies CASRGTQGSTFF.

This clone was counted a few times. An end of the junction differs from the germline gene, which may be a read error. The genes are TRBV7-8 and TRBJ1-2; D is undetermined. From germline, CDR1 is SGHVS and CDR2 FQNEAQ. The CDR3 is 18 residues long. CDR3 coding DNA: TGTGCCAGCAGTCCCCGGGAGGCCGGCACCGGATCTAACTATGGCTACCCCTTC. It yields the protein CASSPREAGTGSNYGYPF.